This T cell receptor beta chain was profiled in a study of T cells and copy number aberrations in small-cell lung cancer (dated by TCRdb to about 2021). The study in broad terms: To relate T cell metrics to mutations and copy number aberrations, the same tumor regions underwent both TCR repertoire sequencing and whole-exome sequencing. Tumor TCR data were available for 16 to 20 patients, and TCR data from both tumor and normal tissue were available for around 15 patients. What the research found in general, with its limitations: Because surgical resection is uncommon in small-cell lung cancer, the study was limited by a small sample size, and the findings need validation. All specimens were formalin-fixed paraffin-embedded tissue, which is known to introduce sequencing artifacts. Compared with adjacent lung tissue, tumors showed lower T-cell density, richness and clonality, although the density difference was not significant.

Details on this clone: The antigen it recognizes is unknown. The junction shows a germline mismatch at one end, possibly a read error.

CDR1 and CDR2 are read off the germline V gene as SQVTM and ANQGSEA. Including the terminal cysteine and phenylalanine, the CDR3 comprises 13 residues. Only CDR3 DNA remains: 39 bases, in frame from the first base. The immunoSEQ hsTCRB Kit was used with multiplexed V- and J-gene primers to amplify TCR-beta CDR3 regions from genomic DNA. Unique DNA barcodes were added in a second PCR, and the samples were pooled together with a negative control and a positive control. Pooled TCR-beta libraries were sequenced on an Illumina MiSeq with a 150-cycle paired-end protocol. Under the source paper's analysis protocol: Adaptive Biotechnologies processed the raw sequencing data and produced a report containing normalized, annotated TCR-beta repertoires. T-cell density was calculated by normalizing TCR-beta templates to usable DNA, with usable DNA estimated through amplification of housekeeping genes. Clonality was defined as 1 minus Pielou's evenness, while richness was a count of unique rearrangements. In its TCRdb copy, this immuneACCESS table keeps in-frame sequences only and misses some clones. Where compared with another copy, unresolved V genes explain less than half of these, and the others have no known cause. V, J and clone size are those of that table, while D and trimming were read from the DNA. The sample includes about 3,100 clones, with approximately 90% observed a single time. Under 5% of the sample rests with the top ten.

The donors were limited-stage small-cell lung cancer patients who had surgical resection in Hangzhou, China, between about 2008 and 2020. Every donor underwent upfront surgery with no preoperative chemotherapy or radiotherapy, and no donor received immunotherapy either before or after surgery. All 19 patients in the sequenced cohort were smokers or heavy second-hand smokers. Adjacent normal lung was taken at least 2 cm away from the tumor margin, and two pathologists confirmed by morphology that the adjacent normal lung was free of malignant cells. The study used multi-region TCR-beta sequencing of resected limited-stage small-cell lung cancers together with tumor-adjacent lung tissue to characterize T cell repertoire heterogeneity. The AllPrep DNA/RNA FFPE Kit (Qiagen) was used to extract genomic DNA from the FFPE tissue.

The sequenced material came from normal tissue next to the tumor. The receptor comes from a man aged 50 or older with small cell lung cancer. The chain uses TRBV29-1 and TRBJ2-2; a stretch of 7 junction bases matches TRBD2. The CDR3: CNVEGEGDGKLFF. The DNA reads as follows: TGCAACGTTGAAGGGGAGGGCGACGGGAAGCTGTTTTTT.